This T cell receptor beta chain was sequenced for a study of cytotoxic CD8 clonotypes in ibrutinib-treated CLL. The study's findings and limits: Treatment saw public clonotypes, which were uncommon, either contract or stay stable.

This clone was observed a single time. Its antigen remains unknown. Profiled with immunoSEQ multiplex PCR; TCRdb holds only in-frame clones, not every one. This sample has nearly 15,000 clones, with approximately 60% found just once. Germline assignment: CDR1 LNHNV and CDR2 YYDKDF (reference sequence). J lost 0 bases, V lost 5 bases, and 3 bases had no gene match. The CDR3 has 15 residues. The receptor was derived from a human donor with chronic lymphocytic leukemia. The input for sequencing was PBMCs, taken before ibrutinib treatment. The chain has TRBV15 and TRBJ2-2; 7 bases match TRBD1. The CDR3 reads CATSRQGTNTGELFF. CDR3 DNA: TGTGCCACCAGCCGACAGGGAACGAACACCGGGGAGCTGTTTTTT.